This T cell receptor beta chain was recovered during a study of identical twins. Study results and caveats: Shared out-of-frame alpha sequences (those common to twins) showed excess low generation probability.

V was shortened by 6 bases and J by 6 bases, with 16 bases between the two germline ends. The CDR3 consists of 14 residues. Germline CDR1 is SEHNR and CDR2 is FQNEAQ (reference sequence). One entry per CDR3 protein results from TCRdb running MiXCR on the 5' RACE reads. The table includes 500,000 or so distinct CDR3 sequences, approximately 15% detected once. The table lists this clonotype with a few counts. Its antigen is undetermined. These data are also associated with another study on yellow fever vaccine responses in identical twins.

Sequencing was performed on CD4+ T cells sorted from blood. The receptor was isolated from a woman under 30 in good health. The chain carries TRBV7-9 and TRBJ2-3; perhaps TRBD1 as D (5 bases). CDR3 loop: CASSQETGSDTQYF. CDR3 sequence (DNA): TGTGCCAGCAGTCAAGAAACAGGCTCCGATACGCAGTATTTT. Full variable domain (missing parts from reference TRBV7-9 and TRBJ2-3): DTGVSQNPRHKITKRGQNVTFRCDPISEHNRLYWYRQTLGQGPEFLTYFQNEAQLEKSRLLSDRFSAERPKGSFSTLEIQRTEQGDSAMYLCASSQETGSDTQYFGPGTRLTVL.